This T cell receptor (beta chain) stems from a study of T cells in Graves' hyperthyroidism and ophthalmopathy. Study-wide background: Blood from the periphery was taken at initial diagnosis, before any treatment. Study results and limitations: Blood samples included most of the expanded thyroid clonotypes exceeding 0.001. Before onset, ophthalmopathy was predicted by the model a median about 6.2 months earlier.

Newly diagnosed hyperthyroidism patients aged 18 to 65 years had disease lasting under 2 months. Germline values: CDR1 SGHRS, CDR2 YFSETQ. The trim removed 4 bases at V and 3 bases at J, leaving 5 bases unmatched. CDR3 length equals 15 residues. Using RNA transcripts as the source, TCR beta CDR3 regions were amplified. The HTBI primer set drove a first-round RT-PCR of the TCR CDR3. TCRdb re-derived calls from the multiplex PCR reads in MiXCR, one entry per CDR3 protein. The sample carries some 550,000 distinct CDR3 sequences, around 21% recorded once. This clonotype has at least ten counts. Its specificity is unknown.

Material for sequencing was blood. This clonotype originated in a man aged 18 to 30 with Graves' hyperthyroidism. The chain combines TRBV5-1 with TRBJ2-2, with 8 bases that match TRBD1. CDR3 nucleotide sequence: TGCGCCAGCAGCGGCAGGGGGCTGGACACCGGGGAGCTGTTTTTT. As protein: CASSGRGLDTGELFF.